The sequence of this T cell receptor beta chain was determined in a study of blood T cell repertoires in COVID-19. The overall study: The United States, Italy and Spain provided the acute and convalescent COVID-19 samples. From T cells, B-cell-depleted T cells, or PBMCs came the material, which was cDNA or gDNA.

The V and J ends lost 10 bases and 1 base, in that order; junction bases with no gene match: 2. The CDR3 extends over 13 amino acids. Germline CDR1 and CDR2: KGHDR and SFDVKD. This table comes from immunoSEQ multiplex PCR, and its TCRdb copy is limited to in-frame clones, with some not included. This table holds a few hundred thousand clones, about 87% found once. A Seattle source enrolled patients during active infection and followed them longitudinally. The gene calls are TRBV24-1 and TRBJ1-1; 10 bases are a match to TRBD1. What was sequenced was peripheral blood. This sequence originates from a woman aged 45-65 years with COVID-19, enrolled during active disease. DNA for the CDR3: TGTGCCACTCGACAGGGGGCGAACACTGAAGCTTTCTTT. This gives the protein CATRQGANTEAFF.